Presented here are 9 T cell receptor beta chains from one specimen sequenced in a study of beta chain features in type 1 diabetes. The study's findings and limits: TCRB CDR3s from Type 1 diabetes patients were moderately but significantly shorter in all four CD4+ subsets.

Every isolated RNA sample was fully reverse transcribed, so sequencing captured expressed TCRB transcripts. The assay was immunoSEQ multiplex PCR, and TCRdb's table has in-frame clones only and misses some. The sample contains some 360,000 clones, 8.5% to 10% of which appear only once. These receptors have no known antigen. The sample consisted of central memory CD4+ T cells from blood. All receptors come from a man younger than 45 with type 1 diabetes.

The table lists this clone with many counts. The chain is built from TRBV29-1 and TRBJ2-5; D tentatively reads TRBD1 or TRBD2 (5 bases each). This CDR3 has 15 amino acids. Trimming removed 5 bases from V and 3 bases from J, with 19 bases in between. Germline loops: CDR1 SQVTM, CDR2 ANQGSEA. CDR3 nucleotide sequence: TGCAGCGTTTTGGTCGGTAGGGACCACGAAGAGACCCAGTACTTC. Its translation is CSVLVGRDHEETQYF. Complete variable domain (other parts from reference TRBV29-1 and TRBJ2-5): SAVISQKPSRDICQRGTSLTIQCQVDSQVTMMFWYRQQPGQSLTLIATANQGSEATYESGFVIDKFPISRPNLTFSTLTVSNMSPEDSSIYLCSVLVGRDHEETQYFGPGTRLLVL.

This clone showed up just a few times. The V and J genes are TRBV18 and TRBJ2-1; D uncertain. The CDR3 has 14 amino acids. Trimming pared 4 bases from V and 0 bases from J, leaving 7 bases between. Germline CDR1 KGHSH, CDR2 LQKENI. This CDR3 is CASSRASSYNEQFF. For the CDR3, the DNA is TGTGCCAGCTCACGCGCAAGCTCCTACAATGAGCAGTTCTTC.

The rearrangement joins TRBV19 to TRBJ1-1, with a possible D match to TRBD1 (5 bases). CDR3 size: 15 residues. With 5 bases removed from V and 7 bases from J, the gap between germline ends came to 20 bases. The germline CDR1 and CDR2 sequences are LNHDA and SQIVND (reference sequence). The CDR3 coding sequence is TGTGCCAGTAGTCGCGGGACCGACAGCTATAATGAAGCTTTCTTT. It encodes CASSRGTDSYNEAFF.

The J gene is TRBJ2-1, the V gene TRBV19, with TRBD2 matching 8 bases. From germline, CDR1 is LNHDA and CDR2 SQIVND (reference sequence). V lost 3 bases to trimming and J lost 9 bases; unmatched junction nucleotides: 10. CDR3 size: 15 residues. CDR3 loop: CASSIPASGSLEQFF. The CDR3 nucleotides read TGTGCCAGTAGTATCCCGGCCAGCGGGAGTCTTGAGCAGTTCTTC.

This clone was counted once. The rearrangement uses TRBV7-9 and TRBJ2-7; a possible D gene is TRBD1 (6 bases). CDR1 and CDR2 (germline): SEHNR, FQNEAQ (reference sequence). Trimming stripped 2 bases from V and 3 bases from J, with 14 bases between. The CDR3 loop spans 15 amino acids. The CDR3 DNA is TGTGCCAGCAGCTTAATTTCTCAGGGGAGCTACGAGCAGTACTTC. It encodes CASSLISQGSYEQYF.

This clone was seen only a few times. This rearrangement joins TRBV7-3 to TRBJ2-7; 9 nucleotides align to TRBD2. Germline trimming cut 5 bases from V and 3 bases from J; bases unmatched to any gene: 5. The CDR3 runs 14 residues. Per germline, CDR1 SGHTA and CDR2 FQGTGA. The CDR3 loop reads CASSENSGSYEQYF. The CDR3 DNA reads TGTGCCAGCAGCGAGAATAGCGGGAGCTACGAGCAGTACTTC.

This clone appeared a few times. The chain recombines TRBV7-2 with TRBJ2-7; maybe TRBD2 (6 bases). This CDR3 contains 14 residues. In germline, CDR1 is SGHTA, CDR2 FQGNSA. V dropped 4 bases and J dropped 2 bases, with 12 bases sitting between them. The CDR3 DNA follows: TGTGCCAGCAGCTCCTCCGGGGGAGCCTACGAGCAGTACTTC. Translation gives CASSSSGGAYEQYF.

The V call is TRBV7-3, the J call TRBJ2-1; TRBD2 matches 16 bases. Looked up from germline, CDR1 is SGHTA and CDR2 is FQGTGA. With V trimmed by 5 bases and J by 3 bases, 7 bases remained unmatched. The CDR3 is 18 residues long. The CDR3 DNA is TGTGCCAGCAGCGAACCGGGACTAGCGGGAGGGGTCTACAATGAGCAGTTCTTC. Translating it yields CASSEPGLAGGVYNEQFF.

A remark on this clone: Different DNA sequences within this sample yield the same CDR3. The genes are TRBV5-1 and TRBJ1-1; weak D call: TRBD1 (5 bases). Germline V gene sequence: CDR1 SGHRS, CDR2 YFSETQ. The ends were cut back, 0 bases at V and 4 bases at J, with 7 bases in the middle. The CDR3 is 13 residues long. The chain's CDR3 is CASSLGGFTEAFF. For the CDR3, the DNA is TGCGCCAGCAGCTTGGGGGGGTTCACTGAAGCTTTCTTT. The whole variable domain, remainder taken from reference TRBV5-1 and TRBJ1-1, is KAGVTQTPRYLIKTRGQQVTLSCSPISGHRSVSWYQQTPGQGLQFLFEYFSETQRNKGNFPGRFSGRQFSNSRSEMNVSTLELGDSALYLCASSLGGFTEAFFGQGTRLTVV.